The 6 T cell receptor beta chains below come from one sample, sequenced in a study of metastatic and nonmetastatic thyroid tumors. Thyroid surgery had not been preceded by any treatment in any patient. MiXCR re-clonotyped the PCR reads for TCRdb. The sample includes 21,000 or so clones, about 16% of them seen just once. Sequencing input: blood. All receptors derive from a male donor with papillary thyroid cancer or a benign thyroid nodule (not recorded which). Some clones in this sample may be carry-over from other donors' samples.

The chain recombines TRBV12-3 or TRBV12-4 with TRBJ1-1; D is perhaps TRBD1 (5 bases). This CDR3 is built from 14 residues. Trimming pared 2 bases from V and 4 bases from J, leaving 11 bases between. The CDR3 reads CASSLLGGATEAFF. CDR3 bases: TGTGCCAGCAGTTTATTGGGAGGGGCCACTGAAGCTTTCTTT.

To note about this clone: A much bigger clone sits one base away, suggesting this may be a read error. Other DNA sequences from this sample encode an identical CDR3 as well. The chain links TRBV4-2 to TRBJ1-4; no clear D gene. The J call is doubtful: the DNA matches TRBJ2-2 better. Per germline, CDR1 LGHNA and CDR2 YNFKEQ. The CDR3 is made up of 14 amino acids. The CDR3 spells CASSQVKSLTELFF. CDR3 nucleotides: TGTGCCAGCAGCCAAGTAAAGAGTCTTACGGAGCTGTTTTTT.

This clone was seen ten or more times. The J gene is TRBJ2-1, the V gene TRBV20-1; D ambiguous. The germline V gene has CDR1 DFQATT and CDR2 SNEGSKA (reference sequence). Trimming pared 1 base from V and 5 bases from J, leaving 6 bases between. This CDR3 spans 12 amino acids. CDR3 sequence: CSARVRDNEQFF. DNA of the CDR3: TGCAGTGCTAGAGTTCGAGACAATGAGCAGTTCTTC.

This clone has a count of ten or more. The chain has TRBV6-5 and TRBJ1-1; D gene uncertain. This CDR3 contains 11 residues. V dropped 0 bases and J dropped 12 bases, with 8 bases sitting between them. Per the germline V gene, CDR1 is MNHEY and CDR2 is SVGAGI. The CDR3 DNA is TGTGCCAGCAGTTACTCTGGTGTTACTTTCTTT. Protein product: CASSYSGVTFF.

This clone qualifies as medium-sized. The chain links TRBV27 to TRBJ1-6; TRBD1 agrees at 12 bases. CDR3 length equals 17 residues. The junction had 10 bases not matched to a gene; V was cut back by 6 bases and J by 7 bases. Per the germline V gene, CDR1 is MNHEY and CDR2 is SMNVEV (reference sequence). In nucleotides, the CDR3 is TGTGCCAGCAGCCGCGGGACAGGGGGCTTGAGGAATTCACCCCTCCACTTT. As protein: CASSRGTGGLRNSPLHF.

This clone was seen ten or more times. The sample contains more than one DNA sequence encoding this CDR3. The chain uses TRBV6-1 and TRBJ1-4, with D uncertain. The CDR3 has 14 amino acids. CDR1 is MNHNS and CDR2 is SASEGT in the germline V gene. Deletions cut 5 bases from V and 4 bases from J, with 11 bases between. CDR3 in DNA: TGTGCCAGCAGTTCGAGGTCGGATAATGAAAAACTGTTTTTT. It translates to CASSSRSDNEKLFF.